What follows are 22 T cell receptor beta chains derived from one specimen sequenced in a study of B cell selection in AIRE deficiency. Generated by immunoSEQ multiplex PCR, the TCRdb table keeps only in-frame clones and is missing some. This table has some 25,000 clones, 95% appearing once. CD4+CD127+ cells were sorted as the conventional CD4 T cells. The sample taken for sequencing was CD4+CD127+ conventional T cells sorted from PBMCs. The source is a human donor in good health.

The gene calls are TRBV7-8 and TRBJ1-5; D uncertain. This CDR3 spans 14 amino acids. Trimming shortened V by 6 bases and J by 0 bases, and 9 bases separated the two germline ends. The germline V gene encodes CDR1 SGHVS and CDR2 FQNEAQ. For the CDR3, the DNA is TGTGCCAGCAGTCCGACGGTTAGCAATCAGCCCCAGCATTTT. This sequence encodes CASSPTVSNQPQHF.

CDR3 DNA sequence: TGCGCCAGCAGCCAGGGCCGCGACAGGCGTCTCTATGGCTACACCTTC. The encoded protein is CASSQGRDRRLYGYTF. The chain uses TRBV4-1 and TRBJ1-2; D perhaps matches TRBD1 (6 bases). Looked up from germline, CDR1 is MGHRA and CDR2 is YSYEKL. Trimming removed 3 bases at V and 4 bases at J, with 18 bases between. The CDR3 has 16 residues.

This chain links TRBV19 with TRBJ2-3; 10 positions match TRBD1. Germline V gene sequence: CDR1 LNHDA, CDR2 SQIVND (reference sequence). V lost 3 bases, J lost 4 bases, and 7 bases stayed unmatched. The CDR3 contains 16 residues. CDR3 residues: CASSIKGTGEADTQYF. The DNA of the CDR3 is TGTGCCAGTAGTATTAAGGGGACAGGGGAGGCAGATACGCAGTATTTT.

The chain combines TRBV7-2 with TRBJ2-7; D is unresolved. The germline V gene encodes CDR1 SGHTA and CDR2 FQGNSA. This CDR3 is built from 13 residues. Trimming cost V 3 bases and J 7 bases, with 13 bases left between them. The CDR3 DNA is TGTGCCAGCAGCTTGGCAATGGGAAGGGAGCAGTACTTC. Translated, it gives CASSLAMGREQYF.

The chain employs TRBV7-2 and TRBJ1-2; perhaps TRBD1 as D (5 bases). Per germline, CDR1 SGHTA and CDR2 FQGNSA. The ends were cut back, 2 bases at V and 3 bases at J, with 16 bases in the middle. This CDR3 is 16 amino acids long. This CDR3 reads CASSLRAVGGYYGYTF. CDR3 DNA: TGTGCCAGCAGCTTAAGGGCTGTTGGGGGATACTATGGCTACACCTTC. The whole variable domain, remainder taken from reference TRBV7-2 and TRBJ1-2, is GAGVSQSPSNKVTEKGKDVELRCDPISGHTALYWYRQSLGQGLEFLIYFQGNSAPDKSGLPSDRFSAERTGGSVSTLTIQRTQQEDSAVYLCASSLRAVGGYYGYTFGSGTRLTVV.

The rearrangement joins TRBV7-9 to TRBJ1-5; tentatively, D is TRBD1 (5 bases). This CDR3 comprises 13 residues. In germline, CDR1 is SEHNR, CDR2 FQNEAQ (reference sequence). V gave up 2 bases and J gave up 5 bases, with 7 bases separating them. CDR3 DNA sequence: TGTGCCAGCAGCTTAAGACAGTATCAGCCCCAGCATTTT. Translation gives CASSLRQYQPQHF.

This chain joins TRBV5-1 and TRBJ2-5; 14 bases align to TRBD2. The CDR3 is 17 residues long. Germline CDR1 SGHRS, CDR2 YFSETQ. V lost 1 base to trimming and J lost 4 bases; unmatched junction nucleotides: 6. DNA for the CDR3: TGCGCCAGCAGCTTGCGGCCTGGACTAGCGGGAGGAGAGACCCAGTACTTC. It specifies CASSLRPGLAGGETQYF.

This clone was detected only once. The chain joins TRBV25-1 to TRBJ2-5; D possibly corresponds to TRBD1 (7 bases). The germline V gene has CDR1 MGHDK and CDR2 SYGVNS. Trimming shortened V by 6 bases and J by 4 bases, and 12 bases separated the two germline ends. There are 13 residues in the CDR3. The CDR3 here is CASSRQGGETQYF. CDR3 in DNA: TGTGCCAGCAGCCGACAGGGAGGAGAGACCCAGTACTTC.

This clone was recorded only once. The chain links TRBV11-3 to TRBJ2-7; maybe TRBD2 (6 bases). CDR1 is SGHNT and CDR2 is YENEEA in the germline V gene. This CDR3 has 14 amino acids. The V end was cut by 4 bases, the J end by 3 bases, with 13 bases between. CDR3 sequence: CASSSNPGLYEQYF. The CDR3 bases are TGTGCCAGCAGCTCGAACCCGGGACTCTACGAGCAGTACTTC.

The chain combines TRBV11-3 with TRBJ2-7; 7 nucleotides agree with TRBD1. CDR3 length: 12 residues. Germline-derived CDR1 and CDR2 are SGHNT and YENEEA. V trimming: 3 bases; J trimming: 4 bases; junction bases outside the gene matches: 0. The CDR3, as DNA: TGTGCCAGCAGCTTGGACAGGTACGAGCAGTACTTC. Translating it yields CASSLDRYEQYF.

The genes are TRBV19 and TRBJ1-2, with a possible D match to TRBD1 (5 bases). Trimming cost V 5 bases and J 6 bases, with 13 bases left between them. This CDR3 is 13 amino acids long. Per germline, CDR1 LNHDA and CDR2 SQIVND (reference sequence). CDR3 sequence: CASSLQGVDGYTF. CDR3 coding DNA: TGTGCCAGTAGTCTCCAGGGAGTGGATGGCTACACCTTC.

In nucleotides, the CDR3 is TGCGCCAGCAGTCTACGACTCAGGTCGATGACGAACACCGGGGAGCTGTTTTTT. Amino acids: CASSLRLRSMTNTGELFF. The chain joins TRBV5-1 to TRBJ2-2; D not certain. The CDR3 is made up of 18 amino acids. Germline V gives CDR1 SGHRS, CDR2 YFSETQ. Trimming removed 5 bases at V and 0 bases at J, with 20 bases between.

The chain recombines TRBV5-1 with TRBJ1-1; D gene unclear. The CDR3 contains 13 residues. Germline-derived CDR1 and CDR2 are SGHRS and YFSETQ. With 1 base removed from V and 3 bases from J, the gap between germline ends came to 7 bases. Here the CDR3 DNA reads TGCGCCAGCAGCTTGAGGGATGACACTGAAGCTTTCTTT. Translating gives CASSLRDDTEAFF.

This chain joins TRBV6-6 and TRBJ1-6, with D possibly being TRBD1 (5 bases). This CDR3 has 16 amino acids. V lost 3 bases and J lost 0, with 9 bases in between. The V gene's germline CDR1 is MNHNY and CDR2 SVGAGI (reference sequence). As DNA, the CDR3 is TGTGCCAGCAGTTATGGCGGGGGCTCCTATAATTCACCCCTCCACTTT. Its protein product is CASSYGGGSYNSPLHF.

The chain is built from TRBV6-5 and TRBJ1-1, with no clear D. The V end was cut by 4 bases, the J end by 0 bases, with 15 bases between. The CDR3 extends over 16 amino acids. The germline gives CDR1 MNHEY, CDR2 SVGAGI. The CDR3 DNA sequence: TGTGCCAGCAGTTCCCCTAGACGGGGATTGAACACTGAAGCTTTCTTT. Protein product: CASSSPRRGLNTEAFF.

This rearrangement joins TRBV19 to TRBJ2-1, with 12 positions matching TRBD2. Germline V gene data show CDR1 as LNHDA and CDR2 as SQIVND (reference sequence). This CDR3 is 14 amino acids long. J lost 8 bases, V lost 9 bases, and 8 bases had no gene match. The CDR3 protein is CASRLAGDRDEQFF. The CDR3 region has the DNA TGTGCCAGCAGACTAGCGGGAGATCGAGATGAGCAGTTCTTC.

The chain uses TRBV6-5 and TRBJ1-4, with D unresolved. The CDR3 contains 15 residues. V was cut by 5 bases and J by 0 bases, with 10 bases left in between. The germline V gene has CDR1 MNHEY and CDR2 SVGAGI. CDR3 sequence reads: CASSGVTATNEKLFF. DNA of the CDR3: TGTGCCAGCAGTGGGGTAACTGCAACTAATGAAAAACTGTTTTTT.

The V call is TRBV18, the J call TRBJ2-1, with TRBD2 matching over 13 bases. This CDR3 is built from 15 residues. After removal of 5 bases from V and 10 bases from J, the junction contained 8 bases not matched to a gene. Germline assignment: CDR1 KGHSH and CDR2 LQKENI. The CDR3 loop is CASSGTSGTISEQFF. DNA for the CDR3: TGTGCCAGCTCAGGGACTAGCGGGACGATTAGCGAGCAGTTCTTC. The full variable domain, its missing parts supplied by reference TRBV18 and TRBJ2-1, is NAGVMQNPRHLVRRRGQEARLRCSPMKGHSHVYWYRQLPEEGLKFMVYLQKENIIDESGMPKERFSAEFPKEGPSILRIQQVVRGDSAAYFCASSGTSGTISEQFFGPGTRLTVL.

The rearrangement links TRBV5-1 to TRBJ1-4; 9 bases fit TRBD1. The V gene's germline CDR1 is SGHRS and CDR2 YFSETQ. This CDR3 has 14 residues. With 3 bases clipped from V and 14 bases from J, the junction kept 11 bases outside the gene matches. The CDR3 nucleotides are TGCGCCAGCAGCTATGAAGGGACCGGGACAGGGCTGTTTTTT. It yields the protein CASSYEGTGTGLFF.

This clone is a singleton in its sample. The rearrangement uses TRBV5-6 and TRBJ2-3; TRBD2 is a possible D gene (5 bases). V was pared by 4 bases and J by 7 bases, with 22 bases between. The length of the CDR3 is 16 residues. CDR1 is SGHDT and CDR2 is YYEEEE in the germline V gene. The CDR3, as DNA: TGTGCCAGCAGCAACCTGTTGGGAGCTATACCTCATACGCAGTATTTT. Translation gives CASSNLLGAIPHTQYF.

The V gene is TRBV7-2, the J gene TRBJ1-2, with 7 bases identical to TRBD1. Trimming took 5 bases from V and 1 from J; bases not matched to a gene: 4. CDR1 and CDR2 from the germline V gene are SGHTA and FQGNSA. The length of the CDR3 is 14 residues. The CDR3 sequence is CASSTRDSNYGYTF. The CDR3 bases are TGTGCCAGCAGCACCCGGGACAGTAACTATGGCTACACCTTC.

This clone was detected only a few times. The V and J genes are TRBV7-2 and TRBJ1-6, with 8 bases lining up with TRBD1. The germline V gene encodes CDR1 SGHTA and CDR2 FQGNSA. There are 16 residues in the CDR3. The junction had 6 bases not matched to a gene; V was cut back by 2 bases and J by 6 bases. The CDR3 is CASSLQGAFFNSPLHF. The CDR3 bases are TGTGCCAGCAGCTTACAGGGGGCTTTTTTTAATTCACCCCTCCACTTT.